These T cell receptor beta chains were read from a single sample in a study of cytomegalovirus exposure and HLA in healthy donors. Sequencing used immunoSEQ multiplex PCR; TCRdb keeps in-frame clones, though not all of them. The sample totals some 150,000 clones; its top ten clones hold around 0.79%. The material sequenced was PBMCs. The receptors were sampled from a woman between 18 and 29 years old in good health and CMV-seropositive. Both conserved end residues are part of each CDR3. Fields, in order: CDR3 protein, CDR3 DNA, J gene, D gene, V gene. The D gene is left open where the match is weak.

CDR3aa: CASSLAPGEETQYF
CDR3nt: TGTGCCAGCAGCTTAGCGCCAGGGGAAGAGACCCAGTACTTC
j_gene: TRBJ2-5
d_gene: NA
v_gene: TRBV7-9

CDR3aa: CASSLGAGRGFGYTF
CDR3nt: TGCGCCAGCAGCTTGGGGGCCGGACGGGGGTTTGGCTACACCTTC
j_gene: TRBJ1-2
d_gene: NA
v_gene: TRBV5-1

CDR3aa: CASGGESGNTIYF
CDR3nt: TGTGCCAGTGGCGGGGAATCTGGAAACACCATATATTTT
j_gene: TRBJ1-3
d_gene: NA
v_gene: TRBV19

CDR3aa: CASSLERAGDTQYF
CDR3nt: TGCGCCAGCAGCTTGGAGAGGGCGGGAGATACGCAGTATTTT
j_gene: TRBJ2-3
d_gene: NA
v_gene: TRBV5-1

CDR3aa: CASSAGDTEAFF
CDR3nt: TGTGCCAGCAGCGCCGGGGACACTGAAGCTTTCTTT
j_gene: TRBJ1-1
d_gene: NA
v_gene: TRBV2

CDR3aa: CASSQLTSGNEQFF
CDR3nt: TGCGCCAGCAGCCAATTGACCTCGGGGAATGAGCAGTTCTTC
j_gene: TRBJ2-1
d_gene: NA
v_gene: TRBV4-1

CDR3aa: CASSLVSMSTGELFF
CDR3nt: TGCGCCAGCAGCTTGGTGTCGATGAGCACCGGGGAGCTGTTTTTT
j_gene: TRBJ2-2
d_gene: NA
v_gene: TRBV5-1

CDR3aa: CASSHKEQTVKAYEQYF
CDR3nt: TGTGCCAGCAGCCACAAGGAGCAGACAGTGAAAGCCTACGAGCAGTACTTC
j_gene: TRBJ2-7
d_gene: NA
v_gene: TRBV7-3

CDR3aa: CASSPPTPGSYEQYF
CDR3nt: TGTGCCAGCTCACCCCCGACCCCGGGGTCCTACGAGCAGTACTTC
j_gene: TRBJ2-7
d_gene: NA
v_gene: TRBV18

CDR3aa: CASSRGGSLGAFF
CDR3nt: TGTGCCAGCAGTAGGGGGGGGTCCCTAGGAGCTTTCTTT
j_gene: TRBJ1-1
d_gene: NA
v_gene: TRBV28

CDR3aa: CSVYEHATNEKLFF
CDR3nt: TGCAGCGTTTACGAACATGCAACTAATGAAAAACTGTTTTTT
j_gene: TRBJ1-4
d_gene: NA
v_gene: TRBV29-1

CDR3aa: CASSEVGQITEAFF
CDR3nt: TGCGCCAGCAGTGAGGTGGGACAGATCACTGAAGCTTTCTTT
j_gene: TRBJ1-1
d_gene: TRBD1
v_gene: TRBV10-2

CDR3aa: CARSCGAAMNYGYTF
CDR3nt: TGTGCCAGAAGCTGCGGGGCAGCCATGAACTATGGCTACACCTTC
j_gene: TRBJ1-2
d_gene: NA
v_gene: TRBV5-3

CDR3aa: CASSTGNSPNYGYTF
CDR3nt: TGTGCCAGCAGCACCGGGAACAGCCCAAACTATGGCTACACCTTC
j_gene: TRBJ1-2
d_gene: NA
v_gene: TRBV9

CDR3aa: CASSRGTSTWHSTDTQYF
CDR3nt: TGCGCCAGCAGTCGGGGGACTAGCACATGGCACAGCACAGATACGCAGTATTTT
j_gene: TRBJ2-3
d_gene: TRBD2
v_gene: TRBV5-1

CDR3aa: CASSFSPGGQETQYF
CDR3nt: TGCGCCAGCAGCTTCTCCCCCGGAGGTCAAGAGACCCAGTACTTC
j_gene: TRBJ2-5
d_gene: NA
v_gene: TRBV5-1